One and the same sample provided the 4 T cell receptor beta chains below, sequenced in a study of Graves' ophthalmopathy and Graves' hyperthyroidism. Using RNA transcripts, the TCR beta CDR3 regions were amplified. Investigators did first-round RT-PCR with HTBI primers, then second-round multiplex PCR. Each CDR3 protein gets one entry after TCRdb re-called the multiplex PCR reads with MiXCR. This sample has 200,000 to 250,000 distinct CDR3 sequences, with 20% to 25% found just once. Sequencing was carried out using peripheral blood. The origin of the receptors is a woman aged 45-65 years with Graves' ophthalmopathy.

The V gene is TRBV24-1, the J gene TRBJ2-5, with D unclear. This CDR3 is 12 amino acids long. Trimming left V 1 base short and J 5 bases short, with 4 bases between. CDR1 is KGHDR, CDR2 SFDVKD, per germline. The CDR3 reads CATSDFQETQYF. CDR3 in DNA: TGTGCCACCAGTGATTTTCAGGAGACCCAGTACTTC.

This clonotype was recorded at least ten times. V and J are TRBV7-3 and TRBJ2-5, with D unresolved. Trimming cost V 5 bases and J 0 bases, with 7 bases left between them. This CDR3 has 13 residues. The germline CDR1 and CDR2 sequences are SGHTA and FQGTGA. CDR3 sequence: CASSTDYQETQYF. The CDR3, as DNA: TGTGCCAGCAGCACTGACTACCAAGAGACCCAGTACTTC.

The chain links TRBV15 to TRBJ2-5, with D perhaps matching TRBD1 or TRBD2 (6 bases each). V gave up 3 bases and J gave up 0 bases, with 20 bases separating them. Germline V gene sequence: CDR1 LNHNV, CDR2 YYDKDF (reference sequence). The CDR3 runs 18 residues. The CDR3 protein is CATSSAGWGASNQETQYF. Here the CDR3 DNA reads TGTGCCACCAGCAGCGCCGGATGGGGGGCGTCAAACCAAGAGACCCAGTACTTC.

This clonotype was observed at least ten times. V usage is TRBV2 and J usage is TRBJ2-5, with 8 bases identical to TRBD2. The germline V gene encodes CDR1 SNHLY and CDR2 FYNNEI. Losses at the gene ends were 8 bases for V and 5 bases for J; bases not matched to a gene: 10. This CDR3 is built from 14 residues. CDR3 DNA: TGTGCCAGCCGCGCGGCGGGAGGACCTGAGACCCAGTACTTC. It is translated as CASRAAGGPETQYF. Supplemented by reference TRBV2 and TRBJ2-5, the full variable domain reads EPEVTQTPSHQVTQMGQEVILRCVPISNHLYFYWYRQILGQKVEFLVSFYNNEISEKSEIFDDQFSVERPDGSNFTLKIRSTKLEDSAMYFCASRAAGGPETQYFGPGTRLLVL.